Listed here is a single TCR beta chain. The CDR3 sequence is 15 residues long. The germline CDR1 and CDR2 sequences are SGHTA and FQGNSA. Trimming cost V 4 bases and J 5 bases, with 17 bases left between them. Recruits, aged about 18 to 100 years, lived in approximately 26 US areas. These data come from a study of blood T cell repertoires in COVID-19. Study at large: Spain, Italy and the United States supplied samples that represented acute and convalescent COVID-19.

Original analysis: The assay estimated nucleated cells by amplifying reference gene primers. Here immunoSEQ multiplex PCR was the method, and the copy in TCRdb shows in-frame clones only, minus some. V and J calls and clone size are as listed in that table; D and trimming were resolved from the DNA. The sample has roughly 150,000 clones, around four fifths seen once. The genes are TRBV7-2 and TRBJ1-2; tentative D call: TRBD1 (5 bases). The sample taken for sequencing was PBMCs or T cells enriched from blood (not recorded which). The clonotype was recovered from a middle-aged woman who had recovered from COVID-19. The CDR3 bases are TGTGCCAGCAGCTCGAAGCCCGGACAAGATTATGGCTACACCTTC. The encoded protein is CASSSKPGQDYGYTF.